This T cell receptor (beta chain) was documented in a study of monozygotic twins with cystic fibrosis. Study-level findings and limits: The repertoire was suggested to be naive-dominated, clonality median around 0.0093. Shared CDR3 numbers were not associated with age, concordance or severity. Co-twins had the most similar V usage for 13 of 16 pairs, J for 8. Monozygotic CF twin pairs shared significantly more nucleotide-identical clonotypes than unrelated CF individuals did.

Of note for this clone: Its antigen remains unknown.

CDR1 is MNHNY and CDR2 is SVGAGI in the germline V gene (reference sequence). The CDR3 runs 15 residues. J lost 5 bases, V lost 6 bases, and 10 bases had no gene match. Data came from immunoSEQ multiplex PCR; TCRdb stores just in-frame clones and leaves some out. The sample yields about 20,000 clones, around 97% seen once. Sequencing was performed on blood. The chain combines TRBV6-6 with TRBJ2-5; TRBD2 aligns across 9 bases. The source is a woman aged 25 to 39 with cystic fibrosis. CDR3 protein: CASSVSGGGGETQYF. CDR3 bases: TGTGCCAGCAGCGTTAGCGGGGGCGGGGGGGAGACCCAGTACTTC.